One and the same sample provided the 24 T cell receptor beta chains below, sequenced in a study of T cells in Graves' hyperthyroidism and ophthalmopathy. Researchers amplified the TCR beta CDR3 regions from RNA transcripts. The HTBI primer set was used in a first-round RT-PCR of the TCR CDR3. TCRdb processed the multiplex PCR reads anew with MiXCR; each CDR3 protein has one entry. The sample gives roughly 640,000 distinct CDR3 sequences, approximately 16% of which show up once; roughly 3.3% is in the top ten. The sample taken for sequencing was blood. Receptors originate from a woman in her thirties or forties with Graves' ophthalmopathy.

The table lists this clonotype with many counts. This chain uses TRBV27 with TRBJ1-2; D ambiguous. In germline, CDR1 is MNHEY, CDR2 SMNVEV (reference sequence). Trimming left V 3 bases short and J 4 bases short, with 12 bases between. The CDR3 loop spans 14 amino acids. CDR3 amino acids: CASSFTTSGYGYTF. As DNA, the CDR3 is TGTGCCAGCAGTTTTACCACCTCCGGCTATGGCTACACCTTC.

This clonotype was recorded many times. The CDR3 here is CASSPQGTTYEQYF. The CDR3 DNA reads as TGTGCCAGCTCACCACAGGGCACAACCTACGAGCAGTACTTC. The chain joins TRBV18 to TRBJ2-7; D unresolved. Per germline, CDR1 KGHSH and CDR2 LQKENI. V was shortened by 1 base and J by 2 bases, with 9 bases between the two germline ends. This CDR3 is 14 amino acids long.

This chain joins TRBV27 and TRBJ1-2; TRBD1 might be the D (6 bases). The CDR3 totals 15 residues. CDR1 and CDR2 (germline): MNHEY, SMNVEV (reference sequence). Trimming removed 1 base at V and 7 bases at J, with 16 bases between. CDR3 nucleotide sequence: TGTGCCAGCAGTTTATGGAACCCGGGGGCCCCTGGCTACACCTTC. Translating gives CASSLWNPGAPGYTF.

In its sample, this clonotype was seen many times. CDR3 residues: CASSLRRAKGSYNEQFF. The CDR3 DNA reads as TGTGCCAGCAGCTTAAGGAGGGCTAAAGGGTCCTACAATGAGCAGTTCTTC. V and J are TRBV7-8 and TRBJ2-1; possibly TRBD2 for D (6 bases). The CDR3 covers 17 residues. Germline CDR1 is SGHVS and CDR2 is FQNEAQ. The germline V and J ends were trimmed by 2 bases and 1 base, with 15 bases remaining between them.

V is TRBV14 and J is TRBJ2-7, with D possibly TRBD2 on 6 matching bases. The CDR3 is 15 residues long. Per the germline V gene, CDR1 is SGHDN and CDR2 is FVKESK. The V end was cut by 2 bases, the J end by 1 base, with 12 bases between. This chain's CDR3 is CASSQQSGRSYEQYF. The CDR3 DNA sequence: TGTGCCAGCAGCCAACAGTCAGGGAGGTCCTACGAGCAGTACTTC. The variable domain in full, with the rest retrieved from reference TRBV14 and TRBJ2-7, is EAGVTQFPSHSVIEKGQTVTLRCDPISGHDNLYWYRRVMGKEIKFLLHFVKESKQDESGMPNNRFLAERTGGTYSTLKVQPAELEDSGVYFCASSQQSGRSYEQYFGPGTRLTVT.

V is TRBV20-1 and J is TRBJ2-1, with TRBD1 matching over 9 bases. The CDR3 runs to 15 residues. Trimming at V came to 2 bases and at J to 9 bases, leaving 11 bases not matched to a gene. Germline loops: CDR1 DFQATT, CDR2 SNEGSKA (reference sequence). The DNA for the CDR3 is TGCAGTGCTAGACCTTTGACAGGGGGTCGGAGTGAGCAGTTCTTC. Translated, it gives CSARPLTGGRSEQFF.

This clonotype was detected a few times. The chain joins TRBV7-9 to TRBJ2-5; TRBD1 matches 7 bases. CDR1 and CDR2 from the germline V gene are SEHNR and FQNEAQ (reference sequence). The CDR3 consists of 15 residues. The trim removed 0 bases at V and 4 bases at J, leaving 5 bases unmatched. This CDR3 is CASSLALGQAETQYF. CDR3 in DNA: TGTGCCAGCAGCTTAGCTCTCGGACAGGCAGAGACCCAGTACTTC.

This clonotype was detected a few times. The chain recombines TRBV11-2 with TRBJ1-1; a possible D gene is TRBD1 (5 bases). Germline V CDR1 and CDR2: SGHAT, FQNNGV. The CDR3 runs 12 residues. Between the trimmed V and J ends, which lost 6 bases and 6 bases, there was a span of 11 bases. The CDR3 spells CASSQGLAEAFF. The CDR3 DNA follows: TGTGCCAGCAGTCAGGGATTGGCTGAAGCTTTCTTT.

This clonotype was recorded many times. This rearrangement joins TRBV20-1 to TRBJ2-1; TRBD2 agrees at 12 bases. The CDR3 has 14 amino acids. Germline values: CDR1 DFQATT, CDR2 SNEGSKA (reference sequence). V trimming: 6 bases; J trimming: 5 bases; junction bases outside the gene matches: 5. CDR3 sequence: CSAPGLAGDNEQFF. CDR3 sequence (DNA): TGCAGTGCACCGGGACTAGCGGGCGACAATGAGCAGTTCTTC.

The sample holds many counts of this clonotype. The chain is built from TRBV3-1 and TRBJ2-7; possible D gene TRBD2, 6 bases. V lost 3 bases and J lost 0, with 12 bases in between. There are 15 residues in the CDR3. Germline-derived CDR1 and CDR2 are LGHDT and YNNKEL (reference sequence). DNA of the CDR3: TGTGCCAGCAGCCAGGGTCCGACTAGCTCCTACGAGCAGTACTTC. Translating it yields CASSQGPTSSYEQYF.

This clonotype was counted only a few times. The chain combines TRBV6-2 or TRBV6-3 with TRBJ2-1; 11 nucleotides agree with TRBD2. This CDR3 has 17 residues. J lost 0 bases, V lost 2 bases, and 3 bases had no gene match. Germline-derived CDR1 and CDR2 are MNHEY and SVGEGT. The CDR3 nucleotides are TGTGCCAGCAGTTACCCTAGCGGGAGGAGCTCCTACAATGAGCAGTTCTTC. Residues: CASSYPSGRSSYNEQFF.

The table lists this clonotype with a few counts. The chain is built from TRBV6-1 and TRBJ1-1; D is uncertain. Germline V gene sequence: CDR1 MNHNS, CDR2 SASEGT. This CDR3 is 16 amino acids long. The V and J ends lost 4 bases and 1 base respectively, with 16 bases between them. The CDR3 sequence: CASSGASGSANTEAFF. The CDR3 nucleotides are TGTGCCAGCAGTGGGGCTAGTGGGTCAGCGAACACTGAAGCTTTCTTT.

The sample holds many counts of this clonotype. The gene calls are TRBV11-2 and TRBJ1-2; D remains unclear. The CDR3 sequence is 13 residues long. Trimming removed 8 bases from V and 4 bases from J, with 14 bases in between. Germline CDR1 is SGHAT and CDR2 is FQNNGV. The CDR3 is CASSKSPSYGYTF. CDR3 coding DNA: TGTGCCAGCTCCAAGAGTCCTAGCTATGGCTACACCTTC.

This clonotype has only one observation. Here the CDR3 reads CASSFYNTLGYTF. The DNA of the CDR3 is TGTGCCAGCAGCTTTTATAACACCCTAGGCTACACCTTC. The genes are TRBV7-2 and TRBJ1-2; D uncertain. Per the germline V gene, CDR1 is SGHTA and CDR2 is FQGNSA. The V and J ends lost 3 bases and 8 bases respectively, with 13 bases between them. The CDR3 length is 13 residues.

V is TRBV29-1 and J is TRBJ1-4, with 7 nucleotides matching TRBD1. Germline V lookup: CDR1 SQVTM, CDR2 ANQGSEA. CDR3 length: 12 amino acids. V shed 6 bases, J shed 7 bases, and the junction held 5 bases outside the gene matches. This CDR3 reads CSVRGDSEKLFF. CDR3 in DNA: TGCAGCGTCAGGGGGGACAGTGAAAAACTGTTTTTT. Supplemented by reference TRBV29-1 and TRBJ1-4, the full variable domain reads SAVISQKPSRDICQRGTSLTIQCQVDSQVTMMFWYRQQPGQSLTLIATANQGSEATYESGFVIDKFPISRPNLTFSTLTVSNMSPEDSSIYLCSVRGDSEKLFFGSGTQLSVL.

The V gene is TRBV5-1, the J gene TRBJ1-2, with unresolved D. V lost 0 bases to trimming and J lost 4 bases, with 10 bases between them. Germline V lookup: CDR1 SGHRS, CDR2 YFSETQ. The CDR3 runs 14 residues. Written as DNA, the CDR3 is TGCGCCAGCAGCTTGGCCCGGCGGTCCTATGGCTACACCTTC. This encodes CASSLARRSYGYTF.

This clonotype was counted ten times or more. The CDR3 here is CASSLGLNSYNEQFF. The CDR3, as DNA: TGTGCCAGCAGTCTTGGACTGAACTCCTACAATGAGCAGTTCTTC. The V gene is TRBV2, the J gene TRBJ2-1; a possible D gene is TRBD2 (5 bases). The CDR3 is made up of 15 amino acids. The germline V and J ends were trimmed by 5 bases and 0 bases, with 11 bases remaining between them. Germline assignment: CDR1 SNHLY and CDR2 FYNNEI.

For this clonotype: This clone may be a read error of a much larger clone one base away. This chain joins TRBV30 and TRBJ1-4, with D hard to call. The V end lost 7 bases, the J end lost 4 bases, and 13 bases lay between the germline ends. The CDR3 totals 13 residues. Germline CDR1 reads GTSNPN; CDR2 reads SVGIG (reference sequence). The CDR3 sequence is CASKPRGNEKLFF. CDR3 DNA: TGTGCCTCCAAGCCGAGAGGTAATGAAAAACTGTTTTTT.

In DNA form, the CDR3 reads TGTGCCAGTAGCCCGAGGGAGGGGCGTTCCGCCTACGAGCAGTACTTC. Protein sequence: CASSPREGRSAYEQYF. The V gene is TRBV19, the J gene TRBJ2-7, with 7 bases lining up with TRBD2. V dropped 6 bases and J dropped 2; count of bases not matched to a gene: 13. The CDR3 length is 16 residues. CDR1 and CDR2 (germline): LNHDA, SQIVND (reference sequence). Variable domain in full (rest from reference TRBV19 and TRBJ2-7): DGGITQSPKYLFRKEGQNVTLSCEQNLNHDAMYWYRQDPGQGLRLIYYSQIVNDFQKGDIAEGYSVSREKKESFPLTVTSAQKNPTAFYLCASSPREGRSAYEQYFGPGTRLTVT.

This clonotype has ten or more counts. The rearrangement joins TRBV20-1 to TRBJ2-7, with TRBD2 matching 14 bases. Germline V gene data show CDR1 as DFQATT and CDR2 as SNEGSKA (reference sequence). V lost 5 bases, J lost 9 bases, and 15 bases stayed unmatched. The CDR3 sequence is 16 residues long. This chain's CDR3 is CSAGLLGTSGRYGQYF. The CDR3 DNA is TGCAGTGCTGGACTGCTGGGGACTAGCGGGAGATATGGGCAGTACTTC.

Of note for this clonotype: Possible read error: a much larger clone is one base away. This chain joins TRBV28 and TRBJ1-1; the match to TRBD1 covers 10 bases. CDR1 and CDR2 (germline): MDHEN, SYDVKM. V dropped 5 bases and J dropped 10; count of bases not matched to a gene: 10. The length of the CDR3 is 14 residues. The CDR3 nucleotides are TGTGCCAGCAGTCATTCCGGGACAGGGGCTGTAGCTTTCTTT. Translation: CASSHSGTGAVAFF.

The CDR3 DNA reads as TGTGCCAGCCGACAGGGATGGGATGAAAAACTGTTTTTT. This codes for CASRQGWDEKLFF. The chain uses TRBV12-3 or TRBV12-4 and TRBJ1-4; 7 positions agree with TRBD1. This CDR3 has 13 amino acids. Unmatched junction bases numbered 6, after V lost 8 bases and J lost 6 bases.

The chain carries TRBV4-1 and TRBJ1-1; unclear D gene. The germline V gene has CDR1 MGHRA and CDR2 YSYEKL. V shed 1 base and J shed 2 bases, with 11 bases lying between them. The CDR3 has 15 amino acids. The CDR3 coding sequence is TGCGCCAGCAGCCAAGCGGTCCAGTTAAACACTGAAGCTTTCTTT. This gives the protein CASSQAVQLNTEAFF.

This clonotype was observed many times. The chain links TRBV30 to TRBJ1-4; 11 positions agree with TRBD1. The ends lost 0 bases at V and 7 bases at J; junction bases unmatched: 4. Germline V gene lookup returns CDR1 GTSNPN and CDR2 SVGIG (reference sequence). CDR3 length: 15 amino acids. The CDR3 DNA follows: TGTGCCTGGAGTGTACCCGGGACAGGGGGTGAAAAACTGTTTTTT. Translation gives CAWSVPGTGGEKLFF. The variable domain in full, with the rest retrieved from reference TRBV30 and TRBJ1-4, is SQTIHQWPATLVQPVGSPLSLECTVEGTSNPNLYWYRQAAGRGLQLLFYSVGIGQISSEVPQNLSASRPQDRQFILSSKKLLLSDSGFYLCAWSVPGTGGEKLFFGSGTQLSVL.